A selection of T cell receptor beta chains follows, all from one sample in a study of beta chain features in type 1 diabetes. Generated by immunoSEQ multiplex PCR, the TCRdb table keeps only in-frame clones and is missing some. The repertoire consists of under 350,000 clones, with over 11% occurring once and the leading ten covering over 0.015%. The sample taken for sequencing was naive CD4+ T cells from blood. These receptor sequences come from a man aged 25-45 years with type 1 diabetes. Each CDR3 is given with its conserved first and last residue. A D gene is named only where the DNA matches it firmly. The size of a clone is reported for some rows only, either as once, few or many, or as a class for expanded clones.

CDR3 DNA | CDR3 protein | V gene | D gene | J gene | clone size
TGTGCCAGCTCACCACGACGGGAGAACACTGAAGCTTTCTTT | CASSPRRENTEAFF | TRBV18 | NA | TRBJ1-1 | NA
TGTGCCAGCAGCTTAGGCGGCGTAAATGAGCAGTTCTTC | CASSLGGVNEQFF | TRBV7-9 | NA | TRBJ2-1 | NA
TGTGCCAGTAGTAGCCGAACCGGGACTTTAAAGGGGCAGCCCCAGCATTTT | CASSSRTGTLKGQPQHF | TRBV19 | NA | TRBJ1-5 | NA
TGTGCCAGCAGTGAACAGGTGTCTTCCTACGAGCAGTACTTC | CASSEQVSSYEQYF | TRBV6-1 | NA | TRBJ2-7 | few
TGTGCCAGCAGCCCCCGGGACAGGGAAAACTATGGCTACACCTTC | CASSPRDRENYGYTF | TRBV13 | TRBD1 | TRBJ1-2 | NA
TGTGCCATCAGTGAGTCGTTGACTAGCTCGGGCAATGAGCAGTTCTTC | CAISESLTSSGNEQFF | TRBV10-3 | TRBD2 | TRBJ2-1 | NA
TGTGCCAGCAGCGCTGGACTAGCGATAGAGACCCAGTACTTC | CASSAGLAIETQYF | TRBV7-9 | TRBD2 | TRBJ2-5 | few
TGCGCCAGCAGCTTGGACAATACAGTGTTTTCAGATACGCAGTATTTT | CASSLDNTVFSDTQYF | TRBV5-1 | NA | TRBJ2-3 | few
TGTGCCAGCAGTCACATGACCTACGAGCAGTACTTC | CASSHMTYEQYF | TRBV28 | NA | TRBJ2-7 | NA
TGTGCCAGCAGCTCGAGGACAGGGGGCACTGAAGCTTTCTTT | CASSSRTGGTEAFF | TRBV7-9 | TRBD1 | TRBJ1-1 | NA
TGTGCCAGCAGCATGGGAGCAGATACGCAGTATTTT | CASSMGADTQYF | TRBV7-9 | NA | TRBJ2-3 | few
TGTGCCAGTAGTACCTCCCCTGGGGGCGACGGTCAGCCCCAGCATTTT | CASSTSPGGDGQPQHF | TRBV19 | NA | TRBJ1-5 | NA
TGTGCCAGCAGCTCCTCATTTGGCGGGGCCTTATACTCCTACGAGCAGTACTTC | CASSSSFGGALYSYEQYF | TRBV7-2 | NA | TRBJ2-7 | NA
TGTGCCAGCAGCCCCCGACTCTTTAGCACAGATACGCAGTATTTT | CASSPRLFSTDTQYF | TRBV7-2 | NA | TRBJ2-3 | NA
TGCGCCAGCAGCCGGGGACAGGGGGATGGCTACACCTTC | CASSRGQGDGYTF | TRBV5-1 | TRBD1 | TRBJ1-2 | few
TGTGCCAGCAGGAGCGGGAATGAGCAGTTCTTC | CASRSGNEQFF | TRBV5-4 | NA | TRBJ2-1 | NA
TGTGCCAGCAGCAGGGGATACGAGCAGTACTTC | CASSRGYEQYF | TRBV7-2 | NA | TRBJ2-7 | NA
TGCAGTGCTATCCGGAACACTGAAGCTTTCTTT | CSAIRNTEAFF | TRBV20-1 | NA | TRBJ1-1 | few
TGTGCCACCAGCAGGGGAGCGGGAGGGGAGTACAATGAGCAGTTCTTC | CATSRGAGGEYNEQFF | TRBV15 | TRBD2 | TRBJ2-1 | once
TGTGCCAGCTTCGGACAGATGAACACTGAAGCTTTCTTT | CASFGQMNTEAFF | TRBV18 | NA | TRBJ1-1 | few
TGTGCCAGCAGCGGAGGGGGACAGAGCTCCTACGAGCAGTACTTC | CASSGGGQSSYEQYF | TRBV9 | TRBD1 | TRBJ2-7 | few
TGTGCCAGCAGCGTAAGCGGGAGGCTAAATGAGCAGTTCTTC | CASSVSGRLNEQFF | TRBV9 | TRBD2 | TRBJ2-1 | few
TGTGCCAGTGGGCTAACAGGGAACACTGAAGCTTTCTTT | CASGLTGNTEAFF | TRBV28 | NA | TRBJ1-1 | NA
TGTGCCAGCAGCTGGAGTAGCGGGAGAGGCTTCTACGAGCAGTACTTC | CASSWSSGRGFYEQYF | TRBV11-2 | TRBD2 | TRBJ2-7 | NA
TGTGCCAGTAGTGCCCTAGCTTTAGACTACAATGAGCAGTTCTTC | CASSALALDYNEQFF | TRBV19 | NA | TRBJ2-1 | few
TGTGCCAGCAGCACCTCTAGCGGGAACACCGGGGAGCTGTTTTTT | CASSTSSGNTGELFF | TRBV9 | TRBD2 | TRBJ2-2 | few
TGTGCCACCCAAATGAGGCAGGGGAACACTGAAGCTTTCTTT | CATQMRQGNTEAFF | TRBV2 | NA | TRBJ1-1 | NA
TGCGCCAGCAGCCCTAACGACTCTCGGGAGACCCAGTACTTC | CASSPNDSRETQYF | TRBV5-1 | NA | TRBJ2-5 | few
TGTGCCAGCAGCCCCGACAGGGTTATCACTGGCTACACCTTC | CASSPDRVITGYTF | TRBV7-9 | TRBD1 | TRBJ1-2 | NA
TGTGCCACCAGCGGACAGGGGGCAACTAATGAAAAACTGTTTTTT | CATSGQGATNEKLFF | TRBV15 | TRBD1 | TRBJ1-4 | NA
TGTGCCAGCAGCGAAACTAGCGGGAGTGGCAATGAGCAGTTCTTC | CASSETSGSGNEQFF | TRBV7-2 | TRBD2 | TRBJ2-1 | NA
TGTGCCAGTAGTAGCCGGGCCTACAATGAGCAGTTCTTC | CASSSRAYNEQFF | TRBV19 | NA | TRBJ2-1 | NA
TGTGCCAGCAGCGAGGGGGCTTACAATGAGCAGTTCTTC | CASSEGAYNEQFF | TRBV7-2 | TRBD1 | TRBJ2-1 | NA
TGCGCCAGCAGCCGCAATGACCGGGACACAATCTCCTACGAGCAGTACTTC | CASSRNDRDTISYEQYF | TRBV4-1 | NA | TRBJ2-7 | NA